This passage covers 14 T cell receptor beta chains from one sample sequenced in a study of CD8 T cells in ankylosing spondylitis. One entry per CDR3 protein results from TCRdb running MiXCR on the 5' RACE reads. The table has about 500,000 distinct CDR3 sequences, over 4% seen once. No cognate antigen is known for these TCRs. Findings and limits, study-wide: Ankylosing spondylitis blood seemed to carry a telltale TCR beta motif made of under ten highly homologous variants.

Sequenced input: blood, either unsorted or a sorted T cell fraction (not recorded which). All receptors come from a male donor with ankylosing spondylitis.

V gene TRBV11-2 combines with J gene TRBJ1-1; D may be TRBD1 (5 bases). CDR3 length: 15 amino acids. The germline V gene has CDR1 SGHAT and CDR2 FQNNGV. V was shortened by 2 bases and J by 7 bases, with 17 bases between the two germline ends. The CDR3 region is CASSLFSGGGSEAFF. CDR3 coding DNA: TGTGCCAGCAGCTTATTCTCGGGGGGGGGAAGTGAAGCTTTCTTT.

V and J are TRBV11-1 and TRBJ2-1; 8 bases agree with TRBD1. The CDR3 covers 18 residues. Germline loops: CDR1 SGHAT, CDR2 FQDESV (reference sequence). Unmatched junction bases numbered 13, after V lost 1 base and J lost 5 bases. The CDR3 sequence is CASSLGPIRDRGHNEQFF. DNA of the CDR3: TGTGCCAGCAGCTTAGGGCCCATCCGCGACAGGGGACACAATGAGCAGTTCTTC.

This clonotype was counted at least ten times. The chain carries TRBV12-3 or TRBV12-4 and TRBJ2-7; D perhaps matches TRBD2 (5 bases). This CDR3 has 15 amino acids. V was trimmed by 3 bases and J by 1 base, leaving 13 bases between them. This CDR3 reads CASSFSRTLSYEQYF. Written as DNA, the CDR3 is TGTGCCAGCAGTTTTAGTAGGACTCTATCCTACGAGCAGTACTTC.

This clonotype was detected many times. The chain joins TRBV20-1 to TRBJ1-1; maybe TRBD1 (5 bases). The CDR3 spans 13 residues. Per the germline V gene, CDR1 is DFQATT and CDR2 is SNEGSKA (reference sequence). Between the trimmed V and J ends, which lost 2 bases and 6 bases, there was a span of 13 bases. CDR3 coding DNA: TGCAGTGCTAGATCGGGCAGGGACGCTGAAGCTTTCTTT. Encoded protein: CSARSGRDAEAFF.

V is TRBV6-2 or TRBV6-3 and J is TRBJ1-5, with D tentatively TRBD1 (5 bases). Germline V CDR1 and CDR2: MNHEY, SVGEGT. Trimming left V 4 bases short and J 11 bases short, with 21 bases between. This CDR3 spans 15 amino acids. The CDR3 spells CASSFRSDGTTAQHF. As DNA, the CDR3 is TGTGCCAGCAGTTTCCGGTCAGACGGGACTACGGCCCAGCATTTT.

About this clonotype itself: A clone one base away is much larger, so this may be a read error. The CDR3 sequence is CASGQRLADPNEQFF. The CDR3 bases are TGTGCCAGCGGCCAACGACTAGCTGATCCCAATGAGCAGTTCTTC. This rearrangement joins TRBV4-2 to TRBJ2-1; TRBD2 matches 7 bases. Germline V lookup: CDR1 LGHNA, CDR2 YNFKEQ. The length of the CDR3 is 15 residues.

This clonotype was observed at least ten times. The V call is TRBV7-2, the J call TRBJ2-7; D might be TRBD1 (5 bases). Trimming stripped 8 bases from V and 0 bases from J, with 17 bases between. Germline assignment: CDR1 SGHTA and CDR2 FQGNSA. The CDR3 is 15 residues long. CDR3 region: CASGEPDKSSYEQYF. CDR3 in DNA: TGTGCCAGCGGGGAACCGGACAAGAGCTCCTACGAGCAGTACTTC.

This clonotype was counted many times. This rearrangement joins TRBV6-2 or TRBV6-3 to TRBJ2-2; D is tentatively TRBD1 or TRBD2 (5 bases each). The CDR3 sequence is 14 residues long. The germline V gene encodes CDR1 MNHEY and CDR2 SVGEGT. V was shortened by 7 bases and J by 6 bases, with 15 bases between the two germline ends. CDR3 sequence reads: CASTTVRGAGELFF. The CDR3 bases are TGTGCCAGCACCACGGTCCGGGGCGCCGGGGAGCTGTTTTTT.

This clonotype was picked up many times. The chain uses TRBV20-1 and TRBJ1-6; possibly TRBD1 for D (6 bases). The V gene lost 7 bases and the J gene lost 7 bases, with 17 bases spanning the gap. The CDR3 extends over 14 amino acids. CDR1 is DFQATT and CDR2 is SNEGSKA in the germline V gene (reference sequence). Here the CDR3 DNA reads TGCAGTGTATTAATTACAGGGCCGAATTCACCCCTCCACTTT. It encodes CSVLITGPNSPLHF.

This clonotype has at least ten counts. The chain uses TRBV7-9 and TRBJ1-1; maybe TRBD1 (5 bases). CDR3 size: 16 residues. The germline CDR1 and CDR2 sequences are SEHNR and FQNEAQ (reference sequence). V dropped 1 base and J dropped 0 bases, with 12 bases sitting between them. As DNA, the CDR3 is TGTGCCAGCAGCTTAGGGGGCCCAAACCTGAACACTGAAGCTTTCTTT. Its translation: CASSLGGPNLNTEAFF.

This clonotype came up many times. V gene TRBV5-6 combines with J gene TRBJ2-5; D might be TRBD2 (5 bases). Between the trimmed V and J ends, which lost 4 bases and 9 bases, there was a span of 16 bases. Germline CDR1 and CDR2: SGHDT and YYEEEE. This CDR3 is 13 amino acids long. The CDR3 coding sequence is TGTGCCAGCAGCCTGGACGTCCGAGGGCCCCAGTACTTC. Encoded protein: CASSLDVRGPQYF. Full variable domain (rest looked up from reference TRBV5-6 and TRBJ2-5): DAGVTQSPTHLIKTRGQQVTLRCSPKSGHDTVSWYQQALGQGPQFIFQYYEEEERQRGNFPDRFSGHQFPNYSSELNVNALLLGDSALYLCASSLDVRGPQYFGPGTRLLVL.

This clonotype appeared many times. This sequence joins TRBV9 and TRBJ1-3; D gene uncertain. This CDR3 is 13 amino acids long. V lost 2 bases and J lost 0, with 3 bases in between. Germline CDR1 is SGDLS and CDR2 is YYNGEE. Here the CDR3 DNA reads TGTGCCAGCAGCGTCCGCTCTGGAAACACCATATATTTT. Its protein is CASSVRSGNTIYF.

This clonotype was found many times. This chain connects TRBV4-3 to TRBJ2-7, with a tentative D call TRBD1 (6 bases). This CDR3 is 16 amino acids long. Germline lookup yields CDR1 LGHNA and CDR2 YSLEER. V was cut by 1 base and J by 0 bases, with 13 bases left in between. CDR3 protein: CASSQVYPGVSYEQYF. In DNA, the CDR3 is TGCGCCAGCAGCCAAGTTTATCCAGGGGTCTCCTACGAGCAGTACTTC.

The chain links TRBV15 to TRBJ2-7; tentative D call: TRBD2 (6 bases). The CDR3 covers 16 residues. Germline-derived CDR1 and CDR2 are LNHNV and YYDKDF (reference sequence). Trimming took 3 bases from V and 0 from J, leaving 15 bases between them. CDR3 sequence: CATSSSYAGSSYEQYF. The CDR3 region has the DNA TGTGCCACCAGCAGCTCCTACGCGGGGAGCTCCTACGAGCAGTACTTC.